This T cell receptor beta chain was obtained from a study of CD8+ T cells in alopecia areata. Study details: The drug, oral tofacitinib, was given to treated patients at 5 to 10 mg twice daily. Study results and caveats: Mouse data revealed clearer TCR sharing than patient data did, a gap possibly tied to HLA. Numerous clones, expanded in lesions, remained in scalp and blood during tofacitinib.

Noted treatment: oral pan-JAK inhibitor, 5-10 mg twice daily. CDR3 size: 15 residues. The germline V and J ends were trimmed by 3 bases and 8 bases, with 18 bases remaining between them. The germline gives CDR1 SGHRS, CDR2 YFSETQ. With respect to this clone: No antigen is known for it.

RNA was extracted and reverse transcribed into cDNA as the sequencing template. The table came from immunoSEQ multiplex PCR; TCRdb's copy has only in-frame clones and leaves some out. The sample records under 350,000 clones, over 45% being singletons. This chain connects TRBV5-1 to TRBJ2-1; tentatively, D is TRBD1 or TRBD2 (7 bases each). This clonotype was obtained from a human donor with alopecia areata. Sequences were derived from CD4+ T cells sorted from blood, sampled at week 24, from a patient treated with tofacitinib. CDR3 nucleotides: TGCGCCAGCAGCTCGGAAGACAGGGCGGGGGATGAGCAGTTCTTC. It translates to CASSSEDRAGDEQFF.